The 17 T cell receptor beta chains listed next were all sequenced from one sample in a study of CD8 T cells in Susac syndrome. Random hexamers served to reverse transcribe about 0.5 to 1 ug RNA. In TCRdb, the immunoSEQ multiplex PCR reads were re-called with MiXCR into one record per CDR3 protein. The table lists over 150,000 distinct CDR3 sequences, over 85% of them singletons. The sequencing input was CD4+ T cells from PBMCs. These TCRs come from a human donor with multiple sclerosis.

The gene calls are TRBV28 and TRBJ1-2; D possibly corresponds to TRBD1 (6 bases). Germline V gives CDR1 MDHEN, CDR2 SYDVKM. V was shortened by 3 bases and J by 2 bases, with 10 bases between the two germline ends. The CDR3 extends over 14 amino acids. CDR3 amino acids: CASSFSGTNYGYTF. CDR3 nucleotides: TGTGCCAGCAGTTTTTCAGGGACAAACTATGGCTACACCTTC.

The chain links TRBV3-1 to TRBJ1-1, with a possible D match to TRBD1 (6 bases). With 4 bases removed from V and 8 bases from J, the gap between germline ends came to 8 bases. Germline lookup yields CDR1 LGHDT and CDR2 YNNKEL (reference sequence). The CDR3 consists of 11 residues. CDR3 nucleotide sequence: TGTGCCAGCAGCCTACAGGGAGAAGCTTTCTTT. It is translated as CASSLQGEAFF.

The V call is TRBV20-1, the J call TRBJ2-7, with 9 bases lining up with TRBD2. The ends lost 3 bases at V and 5 bases at J; junction bases unmatched: 8. The CDR3 covers 14 residues. The germline V gene has CDR1 DFQATT and CDR2 SNEGSKA (reference sequence). The CDR3: CSARASGISHEQYF. CDR3 DNA sequence: TGCAGTGCTAGGGCTAGCGGGATTTCCCACGAGCAGTACTTC.

J is TRBJ1-1 and V is TRBV10-3; 7 bases are a match to TRBD1. V was clipped by 7 bases and J by 1 base; unmatched bases: 9. Germline CDR1 ENHRY, CDR2 SYGVKD. The CDR3 length is 15 residues. Written as DNA, the CDR3 is TGTGCCATCATGGGTATACAGGGGCGGAACACTGAAGCTTTCTTT. Translation gives CAIMGIQGRNTEAFF.

In this sample, this clonotype turned up a few times. The chain carries TRBV6-1 and TRBJ1-5; 9 bases agree with TRBD1. Germline CDR1 reads MNHNS; CDR2 reads SASEGT. The CDR3 length is 14 residues. V gave up 0 bases and J gave up 6 bases; unmatched junction bases: 0. DNA of the CDR3: TGTGCCAGCAGTGAAGCGGACAGGGGTCAGCCCCAGCATTTT. This encodes CASSEADRGQPQHF.

CDR3 region: CATRGCMTGELFF. The CDR3 DNA follows: TGTGCCACAAGGGGGTGCATGACCGGGGAGCTGTTTTTT. The V and J genes are TRBV21-1 and TRBJ2-2; the D call of TRBD1 is as the table states it, not checked on the DNA. TRBV21-1 is listed as a pseudogene. This CDR3 has 13 amino acids.

V and J are TRBV20-1 and TRBJ2-3; 8 bases are shared with TRBD1. The junction had 14 bases not matched to a gene; V was cut back by 6 bases and J by 0 bases. The germline gives CDR1 DFQATT, CDR2 SNEGSKA (reference sequence). CDR3 length: 17 residues. CDR3 residues: CSATNGRGRLSTDTQYF. DNA of the CDR3: TGCAGTGCAACCAACGGCAGGGGGCGGTTGAGCACAGATACGCAGTATTTT.

The CDR3: CASSLVAGTGDYEQYF. In DNA, the CDR3 is TGTGCCAGCAGCTTAGTAGCCGGGACAGGGGACTACGAGCAGTACTTC. The chain joins TRBV11-2 to TRBJ2-7, with TRBD1 identical over 10 bases. Trimming cost V 1 base and J 3 bases; bases outside gene matches: 6. The germline V gene has CDR1 SGHAT and CDR2 FQNNGV. The CDR3 loop spans 16 amino acids.

This chain joins TRBV5-1 and TRBJ2-1; maybe TRBD2 (6 bases). Per germline, CDR1 SGHRS and CDR2 YFSETQ. This CDR3 region has 13 residues. V was trimmed by 0 bases and J by 9 bases, leaving 10 bases between them. CDR3: CASSLGGGTEQFF. The CDR3 DNA follows: TGCGCCAGCAGCTTGGGGGGAGGCACTGAGCAGTTCTTC.

V usage is TRBV19 and J usage is TRBJ1-1; no clear D gene. The length of the CDR3 is 14 residues. V was pared by 3 bases and J by 1 base, with 9 bases between. The germline V gene encodes CDR1 LNHDA and CDR2 SQIVND (reference sequence). The CDR3 protein is CASSIGAWNTEAFF. The CDR3 DNA sequence: TGTGCCAGTAGTATTGGAGCCTGGAACACTGAAGCTTTCTTT.

This chain uses TRBV2 with TRBJ1-4; D perhaps matches TRBD1 (5 bases). This CDR3 is 15 amino acids long. Germline loops: CDR1 SNHLY, CDR2 FYNNEI. Trimming left V 6 bases short and J 5 bases short, with 16 bases between. CDR3 protein: CASRPDWGLNEKLFF. The CDR3 nucleotides read TGTGCCAGCAGGCCCGATTGGGGCCTCAATGAAAAACTGTTTTTT.

The genes are TRBV20-1 and TRBJ2-7; D may be TRBD2 (6 bases). CDR1 DFQATT and CDR2 SNEGSKA come from the germline V gene (reference sequence). Trimming cost V 0 bases and J 4 bases, with 16 bases left between them. This CDR3 has 15 amino acids. The CDR3 DNA reads as TGCAGTGCTAGAGACCAGGTAGCAGCGGGTTACGAGCAGTACTTC. Amino acid sequence: CSARDQVAAGYEQYF.

The chain is built from TRBV7-2 and TRBJ2-1; no clear D gene. The CDR3 covers 13 residues. The germline CDR1 and CDR2 sequences are SGHTA and FQGNSA. With 2 bases removed from V and 6 bases from J, the gap between germline ends came to 8 bases. The CDR3 nucleotides are TGTGCCAGCAGCTTATACCTTCGCAATGAGCAGTTCTTC. This codes for CASSLYLRNEQFF.

This chain connects TRBV27 to TRBJ1-2; D ambiguous. The V and J ends lost 3 bases and 8 bases respectively, with 13 bases between them. CDR1 MNHEY and CDR2 SMNVEV come from the germline V gene (reference sequence). CDR3 length equals 13 residues. The CDR3 nucleotides are TGTGCCAGCAGTTTGAAAGGGTCAAGAGGCTACACCTTC. Its translation is CASSLKGSRGYTF.

The chain is built from TRBV10-3 and TRBJ1-1; D possibly corresponds to TRBD1 (5 bases). The CDR3 has 15 residues. Germline V gene lookup returns CDR1 ENHRY and CDR2 SYGVKD. Between the trimmed V and J ends, which lost 0 bases and 1 base, there was a span of 9 bases. The CDR3 is CAISESRQGNTEAFF. CDR3 coding DNA: TGTGCCATCAGTGAGTCACGGCAGGGGAACACTGAAGCTTTCTTT.

This clonotype was observed once. The chain has TRBV2 and TRBJ1-2, with TRBD1 matching 8 bases. The ends lost 6 bases at V and 6 bases at J; junction bases unmatched: 0. CDR3 size: 11 residues. Germline CDR1 is SNHLY and CDR2 is FYNNEI. The CDR3 spells CASRQGDGYTF. The DNA for the CDR3 is TGTGCCAGCAGACAGGGGGATGGCTACACCTTC.

J is TRBJ2-1 and V is TRBV4-1; 10 bases agree with TRBD2. The V segment lost 4 bases and the J segment 6 bases; nucleotides outside the gene matches: 3. This CDR3 has 14 residues. Germline V gene data show CDR1 as MGHRA and CDR2 as YSYEKL. The CDR3 DNA sequence: TGCGCCAGCAGCCTACTAGCGGGAAGCAATGAGCAGTTCTTC. This encodes CASSLLAGSNEQFF.